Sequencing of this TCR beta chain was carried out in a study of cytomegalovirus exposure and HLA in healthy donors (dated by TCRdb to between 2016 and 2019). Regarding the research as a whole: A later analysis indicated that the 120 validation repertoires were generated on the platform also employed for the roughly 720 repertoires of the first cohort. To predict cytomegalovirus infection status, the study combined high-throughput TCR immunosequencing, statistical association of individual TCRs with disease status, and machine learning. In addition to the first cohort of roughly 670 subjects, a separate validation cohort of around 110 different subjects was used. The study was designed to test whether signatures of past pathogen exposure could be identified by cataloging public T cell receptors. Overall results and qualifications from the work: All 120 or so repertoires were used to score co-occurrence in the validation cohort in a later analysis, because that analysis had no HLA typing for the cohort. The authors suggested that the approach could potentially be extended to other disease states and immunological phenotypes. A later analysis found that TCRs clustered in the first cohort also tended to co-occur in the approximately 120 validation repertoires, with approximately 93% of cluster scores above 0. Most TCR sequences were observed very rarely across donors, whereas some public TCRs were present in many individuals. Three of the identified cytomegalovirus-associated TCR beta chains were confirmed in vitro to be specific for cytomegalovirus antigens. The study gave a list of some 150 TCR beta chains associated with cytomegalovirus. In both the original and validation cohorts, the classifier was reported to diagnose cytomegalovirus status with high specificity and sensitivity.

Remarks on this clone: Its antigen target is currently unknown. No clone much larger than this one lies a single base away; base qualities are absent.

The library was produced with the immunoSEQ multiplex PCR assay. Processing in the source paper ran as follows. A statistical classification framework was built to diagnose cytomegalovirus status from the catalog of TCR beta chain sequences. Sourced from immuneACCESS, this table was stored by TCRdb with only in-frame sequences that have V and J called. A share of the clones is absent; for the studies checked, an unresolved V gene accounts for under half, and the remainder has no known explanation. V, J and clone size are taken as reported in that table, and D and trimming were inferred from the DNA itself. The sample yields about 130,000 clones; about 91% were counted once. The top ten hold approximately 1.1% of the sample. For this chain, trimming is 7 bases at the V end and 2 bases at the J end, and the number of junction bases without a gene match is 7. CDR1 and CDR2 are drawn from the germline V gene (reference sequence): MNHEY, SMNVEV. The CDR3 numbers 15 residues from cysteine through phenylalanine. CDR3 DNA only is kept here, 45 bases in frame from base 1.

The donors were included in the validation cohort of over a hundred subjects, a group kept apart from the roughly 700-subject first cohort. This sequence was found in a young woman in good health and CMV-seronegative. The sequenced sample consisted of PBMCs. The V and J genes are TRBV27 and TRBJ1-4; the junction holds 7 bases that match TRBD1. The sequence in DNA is TGTGCCAGCAAGACGGTGACAGGGACTAATGAAAAACTGTTTTTT. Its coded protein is CASKTVTGTNEKLFF.